Below, one T cell receptor (beta chain) is given with its context. This clonotype has more than one count but fewer than ten. This clone's antigen is unknown. No much larger clone is present one base from it, and per-base qualities are unavailable. Taken from cysteine to phenylalanine, the CDR3 has 14 residues. Of all the DNA, just the CDR3 is kept, 42 bases in frame from base 1. The junction shows trimming of 2 bases on V and 6 bases on J, plus 15 bases between the germline ends. From a lookup of the germline V gene (reference sequence), CDR1 and CDR2 are DFQATT and SNEGSKA. The source of the sample is a study of blood T cells in healthy people across ages (dated by TCRdb to 2013 to 2016). Study-level background: In model experiments, roughly one uniquely barcoded TCR beta cDNA molecule per two T cells was captured by template switching. The study measured age-related changes in TCR beta repertoire diversity using deep sequencing normalized with unique cDNA molecular identifiers. The donors were split into four age groups: young (average 16 years), middle-aged (over 35), aged (more than 55) and long-lived (roughly 88). To avoid experimental bias, donors of different ages were distributed randomly across sequencing lanes. Two additional independent replicas of 1 million unique cDNA reads from the same blood draw were analyzed for two donors (one aged 18 to 30 and one aged 80 or older).

The 40 or so donors, aged roughly 6 to 100 years, were systemically healthy Caucasian individuals from Russia. Ten milliliters of peripheral blood were drawn from each donor into EDTA-treated Vacutainer tubes. Ficoll-Paque density-gradient centrifugation was used to isolate PBMCs, with at least 6 million obtained per sample. Trizol reagent was used to extract total RNA from PBMCs, with at least 5.5 micrograms per sample. For every donor, an aliquot of PBMCs went through flow cytometry to measure the percentages of naive CD45RAhigh/CD27high T cells. The method was 5' RACE. This sample was sequenced with an Illumina HiSeq 2500. The second PCR ran for about 7 to 11 cycles and used a J-beta primer mix along with a sample-barcoded 5' primer. Each TCR beta cDNA molecule received a unique molecular identifier from a template-switch 5' adaptor carrying 12 random nucleotides. Each sample yielded at least 2.5 million CDR3-containing paired-end reads. First-strand cDNA synthesis was performed from all RNA using the Mint cDNA synthesis kit, with priming by a TRBC-specific oligonucleotide. All cDNA was treated with uracil-DNA glycosylase and then went through a first 18-cycle PCR with the universal primers M1SS and BC2_uni_R. In the original analysis: For normalization, 1 million high-quality reads were randomly selected from each sample, with every read carrying a distinct molecular identifier. Reads sharing molecular identifiers were discarded rather than binned into consensus sequences. MiTCR, run with a Q25 quality threshold and the strictest error-elimination algorithm, handled CDR3 identification, clonotype clustering and error correction. A nonparametric unseen species model with Euler transformation was used to estimate lower-bound total TCR beta diversity. Using fastp at Q25 and MiXCR, TCRdb reprocessed the public reads and kept productive beta chains. Records with the same CDR3 protein are collapsed into one entry carrying the most frequent genes and DNA. These V and J calls are TCRdb output, not the study's own analysis. The sample yields about 1.1 million distinct CDR3 sequences; roughly two fifths were counted once. The ten largest account for roughly 13% of the sample.

General findings and caveats noted by the study authors: Bulk unsorted PBMC profiling prevented conclusive comparison of naive and antigen-experienced compartments. Donor CMV infection status was unknown, potentially confounding age-related changes in expanded clonotypes. Observed TCR beta diversity per million T cells fell roughly linearly with age, and a significant reduction was already apparent by age around 39. Estimates of total diversity based on one million sequenced T cells were regarded as lower bounds and as underestimates. The percentage of naive T cells measured by flow cytometry correlated strongly with observed TCR beta diversity. The long-lived group showed more naive CD4+ T cells, fewer expanded clones and increased TCR diversity than the aged group, suggesting age selection.

The V and J segments used are TRBV20-1 and TRBJ2-3, and the D gene may be TRBD2, 6 bases matching. The sample was blood. This receptor was obtained from a man aged 18 to 30 in good health. DNA sequence: TGCAGTGCTAGACGTCCCGGGACTGCCGATACGCAGTATTTT. Its translation reads: CSARRPGTADTQYF.